This T cell receptor (beta chain) was captured by sequencing in a study of cytomegalovirus exposure and HLA in healthy donors. For the study at large: A prior analysis found more than 90 million unique TCR beta sequences from some 190 million T cells. General study findings and limits: Reportedly, cytomegalovirus status was diagnosed with high sensitivity and specificity.

60 Vbeta and 13 Jbeta primers were used in PCR. The assay was immunoSEQ multiplex PCR, and TCRdb's table has in-frame clones only and misses some. This table holds around 130,000 clones, 82% found once. Comment on this clone: The antigen remains undetermined.

The sequence came from a boy between 2 and 10 years old in good health and CMV-seronegative. Sample: PBMCs.

Written as DNA, the CDR3 is TGTGCCAGTAGTATAACGGTTGGCACTGAAGCTTTCTTT. Amino acids: CASSITVGTEAFF. The chain joins TRBV19 to TRBJ1-1; D remains unclear. V dropped 2 bases and J dropped 4 bases, with 8 bases sitting between them. Per germline, CDR1 LNHDA and CDR2 SQIVND (reference sequence). This CDR3 comprises 13 residues.